The 27 T cell receptor beta chains below come from one sample, sequenced in a study of shared clonotypes between healthy human individuals. Terminally differentiated effector memory CD45RA+ cells were excluded by CCR7 positive selection of CD45RO-negative cells. Generated by immunoSEQ multiplex PCR, the TCRdb table keeps only in-frame clones and is missing some. The repertoire holds around 2,000,000 clones, with approximately 94% as singletons. The sample consisted of naive CD8+ T cells from PBMCs. The receptors derive from a man younger than 35 in good health. Some clones in this sample may be carry-over from other donors' samples.

The genes are TRBV5-6 and TRBJ2-2; unclear D gene. Germline V lookup: CDR1 SGHDT, CDR2 YYEEEE. There are 13 residues in the CDR3. V was shortened by 4 bases and J by 5 bases, with 9 bases between the two germline ends. The CDR3 DNA is TGTGCCAGCAGCACCGTTTTGACCGGGGAGCTGTTTTTT. Protein product: CASSTVLTGELFF.

This clone was counted between two and nine times. The chain uses TRBV7-9 and TRBJ1-1; weak D call: TRBD1 (6 bases). Germline V gives CDR1 SEHNR, CDR2 FQNEAQ (reference sequence). V was clipped by 3 bases and J by 3 bases, with 11 bases between them. There are 14 residues in the CDR3. Written as DNA, the CDR3 is TGTGCCAGCAGCTTCGGGGGCGGGTACACTGAAGCTTTCTTT. Encoded protein: CASSFGGGYTEAFF.

Notes on this clone: Additional DNA sequences in this sample encode the identical CDR3. The rearrangement links TRBV15 to TRBJ2-2; TRBD1 is a possible D gene (6 bases). From germline, CDR1 is LNHNV and CDR2 YYDKDF (reference sequence). V was pared by 6 bases and J by 6 bases, with 11 bases between. The CDR3 spans 13 residues. The CDR3 is CATSLGGPGELFF. Written as DNA, the CDR3 is TGTGCCACCAGTCTAGGGGGTCCCGGGGAGCTGTTTTTT. The full variable domain, rest sourced from reference TRBV15 and TRBJ2-2, is DAMVIQNPRYQVTQFGKPVTLSCSQTLNHNVMYWYQQKSSQAPKLLFHYYDKDFNNEADTPDNFQSRRPNTSFCFLDIRSPGLGDTAMYLCATSLGGPGELFFGEGSRLTVL.

In DNA form, the CDR3 reads TGTGCCAGCACCCTTTACCTTGGAAATGAGCAGTTCTTC. It encodes CASTLYLGNEQFF. This chain links TRBV6-5 with TRBJ2-1; no firm D call. Germline lookup yields CDR1 MNHEY and CDR2 SVGAGI. This CDR3 has 13 residues. Trimming took 7 bases from V and 7 from J, leaving 14 bases between them.

The chain's CDR3 is CASRAPNYGYTF. DNA of the CDR3: TGTGCCAGCCGAGCCCCTAACTATGGCTACACCTTC. The rearrangement links TRBV9 to TRBJ1-2; D call uncertain. V was shortened by 7 bases and J by 0 bases, with 7 bases between the two germline ends. From germline, CDR1 is SGDLS and CDR2 YYNGEE. The CDR3 loop spans 12 amino acids.

The rearrangement links TRBV19 to TRBJ2-7, with 9 bases aligning to TRBD2. Germline V gives CDR1 LNHDA, CDR2 SQIVND (reference sequence). The J segment lost 6 bases and the V segment lost 3 bases, leaving 12 bases of the junction unmatched. The CDR3 is 16 residues long. In DNA, the CDR3 is TGTGCCAGTAGTATTTCTTTTAGCGGGAGCCCCGGCGAGCAGTACTTC. This gives the protein CASSISFSGSPGEQYF.

This sequence joins TRBV12-5 and TRBJ2-2, with D unclear. Trimming pared 7 bases from V and 5 bases from J, leaving 8 bases between. Germline loops: CDR1 LGHNT, CDR2 FRNRAP. The CDR3 has 12 amino acids. The CDR3 nucleotides read TGTGCTAGTGCCTCCACAACCGGGGAGCTGTTTTTT. It specifies CASASTTGELFF.

V is TRBV7-9 and J is TRBJ2-3; 9 positions match TRBD1. J gave up 4 bases and V 3 bases, and 5 bases lay outside the gene matches. Germline CDR1 reads SEHNR; CDR2 reads FQNEAQ (reference sequence). The CDR3 extends over 15 amino acids. The CDR3 DNA reads as TGTGCCAGCAGCTTCCGGGACAGGGTAGCAGATACGCAGTATTTT. It yields the protein CASSFRDRVADTQYF.

The J gene is TRBJ2-4, the V gene TRBV27, with D possibly matching TRBD2 (6 bases). This CDR3 spans 15 amino acids. Looked up from germline, CDR1 is MNHEY and CDR2 is SMNVEV (reference sequence). V was shortened by 5 bases and J by 4 bases, with 15 bases between the two germline ends. As DNA, the CDR3 is TGTGCCAGCAGTAATTCTCTAGCGATAAAAAACATTCAGTACTTC. Amino acid sequence: CASSNSLAIKNIQYF.

The CDR3 DNA sequence: TGTGCCAGCAGCGCTACGGGACAGATCTACAATGAGCAGTTCTTC. Translation gives CASSATGQIYNEQFF. The V call is TRBV11-3, the J call TRBJ2-1; 7 bases fit TRBD1. V lost 5 bases, J lost 3 bases, and 7 bases stayed unmatched. Germline assignment: CDR1 SGHNT and CDR2 YENEEA. The CDR3 totals 15 residues.

This rearrangement joins TRBV6-1 to TRBJ2-1; 8 bases line up with TRBD1. The CDR3 covers 15 residues. Germline V gives CDR1 MNHNS, CDR2 SASEGT. The V gene end was trimmed by 6 bases and the J gene end by 8 bases; junction bases not matched to a gene: 12. CDR3 residues: CASRDRVEGPYEQFF. The CDR3 nucleotides read TGTGCCAGCAGGGACAGGGTTGAGGGTCCGTATGAGCAGTTCTTC.

The chain joins TRBV7-9 to TRBJ1-2; a weak D match, TRBD1 (5 bases). Germline CDR1 is SEHNR and CDR2 is FQNEAQ (reference sequence). The V end was cut by 1 base, the J end by 6 bases, with 21 bases between. The CDR3 spans 17 residues. The CDR3 nucleotides are TGTGCCAGCAGCTTAGATCTGACAGAACTCCATGACCATGGCTACACCTTC. It specifies CASSLDLTELHDHGYTF.

V and J are TRBV28 and TRBJ2-5; 8 bases map to TRBD1. The CDR3 length is 14 residues. Germline CDR1 is MDHEN and CDR2 is SYDVKM. V gave up 6 bases and J gave up 3 bases; unmatched junction bases: 6. The CDR3 DNA is TGTGCCAGCAGGCTACAGGGGGTAGAAGAGACCCAGTACTTC. This codes for CASRLQGVEETQYF.

The genes are TRBV5-1 and TRBJ1-4; D is possibly TRBD1 (5 bases). The germline gives CDR1 SGHRS, CDR2 YFSETQ. Trimming took off 1 base at V and 4 bases at J, with 11 bases between the two ends. The CDR3 has 15 residues. The CDR3 spells CASSLTRGINEKLFF. In nucleotides, the CDR3 is TGCGCCAGCAGCTTGACTAGGGGTATTAATGAAAAACTGTTTTTT.

This chain uses TRBV5-5 with TRBJ2-7; 8 nucleotides match TRBD1. The CDR3 consists of 15 residues. V trimming: 4 bases; J trimming: 0 bases; junction bases outside the gene matches: 6. CDR1 is SGHKS, CDR2 YYEKEE, per germline (reference sequence). CDR3 bases: TGTGCCAGCAGCGGACCGGGACAGGACTCCTACGAGCAGTACTTC. Translated, it gives CASSGPGQDSYEQYF.

In nucleotides, the CDR3 is TGTGCCAGCAGCCGACCCTGGCGGGAGGGGCGCTCCTACGAGCAGTACTTC. It yields the protein CASSRPWREGRSYEQYF. This rearrangement joins TRBV7-8 to TRBJ2-7; 9 nucleotides match TRBD2. This CDR3 region has 17 residues. Germline V gene data show CDR1 as SGHVS and CDR2 as FQNEAQ. V lost 5 bases to trimming and J lost 0 bases; unmatched junction nucleotides: 11. Full variable domain (remainder filled in from reference TRBV7-8 and TRBJ2-7): GAGVSQSPRYKVAKRGQDVALRCDPISGHVSLFWYQQALGQGPEFLTYFQNEAQLDKSGLPSDRFFAERPEGSVSTLKIQRTQQEDSAVYLCASSRPWREGRSYEQYFGPGTRLTVT.

The V gene is TRBV29-1, the J gene TRBJ2-1, with D perhaps matching TRBD1 (6 bases). This CDR3 comprises 13 residues. V was cut by 7 bases and J by 8 bases, with 18 bases left in between. Germline V CDR1 and CDR2: SQVTM, ANQGSEA. The CDR3 loop reads CSARGYSRDEQFF. The CDR3 region has the DNA TGCAGCGCTAGGGGGTACTCCAGGGATGAGCAGTTCTTC.

The count of this clone is one. This sequence joins TRBV27 and TRBJ2-2; weak D call: TRBD1 (6 bases). CDR3 length: 16 amino acids. The germline CDR1 and CDR2 sequences are MNHEY and SMNVEV (reference sequence). V was shortened by 1 base and J by 2 bases, with 11 bases between the two germline ends. CDR3 in DNA: TGTGCCAGCAGTTTATTGGGACACCCCAACACCGGGGAGCTGTTTTTT. This sequence encodes CASSLLGHPNTGELFF.

CDR3 amino acids: CASSLYPSGASFEQYF. CDR3 nucleotides: TGTGCCAGCAGCTTATACCCTAGCGGGGCCAGCTTCGAGCAGTACTTC. V and J are TRBV11-2 and TRBJ2-7, with 9 nucleotides matching TRBD2. The CDR3 runs to 16 residues. Germline CDR1 is SGHAT and CDR2 is FQNNGV. Trimming took 2 bases from V and 6 from J; bases not matched to a gene: 11.

V and J are TRBV7-9 and TRBJ2-6; no definite D call. V lost 3 bases and J lost 3, with 9 bases in between. Germline V CDR1 and CDR2: SEHNR, FQNEAQ (reference sequence). The CDR3 loop spans 15 amino acids. The CDR3 coding sequence is TGTGCCAGCAGCTTGATTGTTAGTGGGGCCAACGTCCTGACTTTC. As protein: CASSLIVSGANVLTF.

J is TRBJ2-7 and V is TRBV4-1; 9 bases align to TRBD2. V was pared by 1 base and J by 9 bases, with 10 bases of the junction left unmatched. Germline CDR1 reads MGHRA; CDR2 reads YSYEKL. The CDR3 extends over 15 amino acids. CDR3 sequence (DNA): TGCGCCAGCAGCCAAGCTAGCGGGATGCCATGGGGGCAGTACTTC. Protein product: CASSQASGMPWGQYF.

The CDR3 coding sequence is TGTGCCAGCAGCCCACGACTAGCGGGAGTATCCTACGAGCAGTACTTC. Translation gives CASSPRLAGVSYEQYF. The genes are TRBV7-9 and TRBJ2-7; TRBD2 aligns across 12 bases. CDR3 length: 16 residues. Germline trimming cut 5 bases from V and 1 base from J; bases unmatched to any gene: 6. Per the germline V gene, CDR1 is SEHNR and CDR2 is FQNEAQ (reference sequence).

The V call is TRBV19, the J call TRBJ2-2; D perhaps matches TRBD2 (6 bases). Germline V CDR1 and CDR2: LNHDA, SQIVND (reference sequence). This CDR3 has 15 amino acids. The germline V and J ends were trimmed by 3 bases and 4 bases, with 12 bases remaining between them. In nucleotides, the CDR3 is TGTGCCAGTAGTATGAGCGGGTTCGGCACCGGGGAGCTGTTTTTT. Its protein product is CASSMSGFGTGELFF.

The chain carries TRBV9 and TRBJ2-7; 8 nucleotides line up with TRBD1. CDR3 length: 15 amino acids. CDR1 and CDR2 from the germline V gene are SGDLS and YYNGEE. After removal of 3 bases from V and 2 bases from J, the junction contained 7 bases not matched to a gene. For the CDR3, the DNA is TGTGCCAGCAGCGCAGGGGGCGCAAGTCCCTACGAGCAGTACTTC. Amino acid sequence: CASSAGGASPYEQYF.

In regard to this clone: Distinct nucleotide sequences in the sample also encode this CDR3. The CDR3 protein is CASSIVGASYEQYF. The DNA for the CDR3 is TGTGCCAGTAGTATAGTGGGGGCTTCCTACGAGCAGTACTTC. The chain uses TRBV19 and TRBJ2-7; tentatively, D is TRBD1 (6 bases). The CDR3 is made up of 14 amino acids. The germline V and J ends were trimmed by 1 base and 1 base, with 8 bases remaining between them. Looked up from germline, CDR1 is LNHDA and CDR2 is SQIVND (reference sequence).

This chain joins TRBV27 and TRBJ2-5; 7 bases are a match to TRBD1. The length of the CDR3 is 14 residues. Germline trimming cut 5 bases from V and 5 bases from J; bases unmatched to any gene: 8. The germline gives CDR1 MNHEY, CDR2 SMNVEV (reference sequence). CDR3 bases: TGTGCCAGCAGTAATACAGGGGTCCGGGAGACCCAGTACTTC. Translation: CASSNTGVRETQYF.

V is TRBV10-2 and J is TRBJ1-4; D is uncertain. The V and J ends lost 4 bases and 0 bases respectively, with 15 bases between them. Germline CDR1 is WSHSY and CDR2 is SAAADI. The CDR3 extends over 17 amino acids. CDR3 coding DNA: TGCGCCAGCAGTGGAGGCCCCCAGTGGGCAACTAATGAAAAACTGTTTTTT. Encoded protein: CASSGGPQWATNEKLFF.